The rows below give T cell receptor beta chains drawn from one sample of a study of CD8+ T cells in alopecia areata. Sequencing was performed with immunoSEQ multiplex PCR; in TCRdb, only in-frame clones are kept and a portion is missing. The sample carries some 130,000 clones, around half recorded once. The sequenced sample was CD8+ T cells sorted from blood, obtained at week 4, from a patient treated with tofacitinib. The receptors were gathered from a human donor with alopecia areata. Each CDR3 is given with its conserved first and last residue. The D gene is left open where the match is weak. For some rows the clone size is stated as once, few or many, or as a class when expanded; others skip it.

TRBV27	TRBJ2-7	NA	TRBD2	CASSPLAGGAEEQYF	TGTGCCAGCAGTCCCCTGGCGGGGGGGGCAGAAGAGCAGTACTTC
TRBV6-5	TRBJ1-1	once	NA	CASSYSGEGYTEAFF	TGTGCCAGCAGTTACTCGGGGGAGGGGTACACTGAAGCTTTCTTT
TRBV11-2	TRBJ2-1	NA	TRBD2	CASSQPSGEYNEQFF	TGTGCCAGCAGCCAACCTAGCGGGGAGTACAATGAGCAGTTCTTC
TRBV7-3	TRBJ2-3	NA	NA	CASSNPGQHTDTQYF	TGTGCCAGCAGCAACCCCGGACAGCACACAGATACGCAGTATTTT
TRBV2	TRBJ2-1	NA	NA	CASSGTGDNNYNEQFF	TGTGCCAGCAGTGGGACGGGGGATAACAACTACAATGAGCAGTTCTTC
TRBV13	TRBJ2-7	few	TRBD2	CASSRTSGAYEQYF	TGTGCCAGCAGCCGGACTAGCGGGGCCTACGAGCAGTACTTC
TRBV4-1	TRBJ2-7	NA	NA	CASSQDRAYEQYF	TGCGCCAGCAGCCAAGATCGGGCCTACGAGCAGTACTTC
TRBV2	TRBJ2-5	few	NA	CASSRSWGQETQYF	TGTGCCAGCAGTCGGTCATGGGGGCAAGAGACCCAGTACTTC
TRBV9	TRBJ2-7	NA	NA	CASSPDTGTPGDEQYF	TGTGCCAGCAGCCCAGATACGGGCACCCCTGGGGACGAGCAGTACTTC
TRBV4-1	TRBJ2-7	NA	NA	CASSQEGAGSYEQYF	TGCGCCAGCAGCCAAGAAGGGGCAGGCAGCTACGAGCAGTACTTC
TRBV2	TRBJ1-2	NA	NA	CASSATTTDPNYGYTF	TGTGCCAGCAGTGCAACAACCACAGATCCTAACTATGGCTACACCTTC
TRBV5-6	TRBJ2-1	few	TRBD1	CASSPGTGVNEQFF	TGTGCCAGCAGCCCCGGGACAGGGGTTAATGAGCAGTTCTTC
TRBV27	TRBJ2-7	NA	NA	CASSWGPGAYEQYF	TGTGCCAGCAGTTGGGGACCTGGGGCCTACGAGCAGTACTTC
TRBV29-1	TRBJ1-1	NA	NA	CSAMDFMGPEAFF	TGCAGCGCTATGGACTTTATGGGTCCTGAAGCTTTCTTT
TRBV30	TRBJ2-7	few	NA	CAWSLDSYEQYF	TGTGCCTGGAGTCTGGACAGCTACGAGCAGTACTTC
TRBV29-1	TRBJ1-1	NA	NA	CSVEDPGRDTEAFF	TGCAGCGTTGAAGATCCGGGGAGAGACACTGAAGCTTTCTTT
TRBV29-1	TRBJ2-1	few	TRBD2	CSVEGTSGAEQFF	TGCAGCGTTGAGGGGACTAGCGGCGCTGAGCAGTTCTTC
TRBV29-1	TRBJ2-7	few	NA	CSVEYSSYEQYF	TGCAGCGTTGAGTACAGCTCCTACGAGCAGTACTTC
TRBV30	TRBJ2-1	NA	NA	CAWSVQGRAYNEQFF	TGTGCCTGGAGTGTGCAGGGGAGGGCCTACAATGAGCAGTTCTTC
TRBV9	TRBJ2-1	NA	NA	CASSVVMDEQFF	TGTGCCAGCAGCGTAGTAATGGATGAGCAGTTCTTC
TRBV5-1	TRBJ2-7	NA	NA	CASSSGDNLYDEQYF	TGCGCCAGCAGCTCTGGGGACAATTTATACGACGAGCAGTACTTC
TRBV5-8	TRBJ2-5	once	NA	CASSFPQGETQYF	TGTGCCAGCAGCTTCCCACAGGGAGAGACCCAGTACTTC
TRBV7-2	TRBJ1-6	few	NA	CASSPQGRRKNSPLHF	TGTGCCAGCAGCCCACAGGGAAGGCGGAAGAATTCACCCCTCCACTTT
TRBV29-1	TRBJ2-7	few	NA	CSVDISYEQYF	TGCAGCGTTGATATTTCCTACGAGCAGTACTTC
TRBV4-3	TRBJ2-5	NA	NA	CASSQDLEGRNQETQYF	TGCGCCAGCAGCCAAGATCTTGAGGGGCGGAACCAAGAGACCCAGTACTTC